Below, 3 T cell receptor beta chains from the same sample are listed, as sequenced in a study of T cells in localized non-small cell lung cancer. TCRdb's table, derived via immunoSEQ multiplex PCR, lists solely in-frame clones and lacks some. The table includes around 130,000 clones, 80% to 90% detected once. Source: peripheral blood, taken before any cancer treatment. These receptors all stem from a female donor older than 55 with stage I lung adenocarcinoma.

The rearrangement joins TRBV9 to TRBJ2-1, with 12 bases identical to TRBD2. V lost 0 bases and J lost 6; bases outside the gene matches: 1. The CDR3 is 15 residues long. Germline V lookup: CDR1 SGDLS, CDR2 YYNGEE. The CDR3 DNA reads as TGTGCCAGCAGCGTAGAGGGACTAGCGGGCAATGAGCAGTTCTTC. It translates to CASSVEGLAGNEQFF.

This chain uses TRBV27 with TRBJ2-4; D remains ambiguous. Germline V lookup: CDR1 MNHEY, CDR2 SMNVEV (reference sequence). The ends were cut back, 5 bases at V and 5 bases at J, with 7 bases in the middle. The CDR3 spans 12 residues. The CDR3 loop is CASSQLENIQYF. The CDR3 nucleotides read TGTGCCAGCAGTCAACTTGAAAACATTCAGTACTTC.

V and J are TRBV7-2 and TRBJ2-5; D unclear. V was cut by 1 base and J by 5 bases, with 17 bases left in between. CDR1 and CDR2 from the germline V gene are SGHTA and FQGNSA. This CDR3 comprises 16 residues. The DNA for the CDR3 is TGTGCCAGCAGCTTAGGCCCAACCCCTAATCGGGAGACCCAGTACTTC. Residues: CASSLGPTPNRETQYF.